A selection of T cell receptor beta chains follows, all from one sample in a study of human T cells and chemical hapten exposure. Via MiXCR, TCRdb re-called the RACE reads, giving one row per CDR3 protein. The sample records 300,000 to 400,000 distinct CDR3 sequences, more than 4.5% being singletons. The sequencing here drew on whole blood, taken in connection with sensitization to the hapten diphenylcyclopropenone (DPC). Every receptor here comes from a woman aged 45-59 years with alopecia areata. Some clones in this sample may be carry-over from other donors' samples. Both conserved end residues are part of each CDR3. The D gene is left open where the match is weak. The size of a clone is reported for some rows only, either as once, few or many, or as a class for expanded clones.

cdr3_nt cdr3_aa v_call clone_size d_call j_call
TGTGCCACCAGTGATTTGGGGGAGCAGTTCTTC CATSDLGEQFF TRBV24-1 - - TRBJ2-1
TGCGCCAGCAGCCTTACCAGGACAGGTAACACCGGGGAGCTGTTTTTT CASSLTRTGNTGELFF TRBV5-1 few TRBD1 TRBJ2-2
TGTGCCAGCAGCTTGGACTTCGGCTACGAGCAGTACTTC CASSLDFGYEQYF TRBV5-6 many - TRBJ2-7
TGTGCCAGCACCCACAGGAGATCCTCTGGAAACACCATATATTTT CASTHRRSSGNTIYF TRBV7-9 - - TRBJ1-3
TGTGCCAGCATTGATCGGACAGCCGAAGCTTTCTTT CASIDRTAEAFF TRBV28 few - TRBJ1-1
TGCAGCGGAGTAGGGCGCTCCTACGAGCAGTACTTC CSGVGRSYEQYF TRBV29-1 - - TRBJ2-7
TGTGCCAGCAGCCCCCTGGACAGGGCGGAGTTGGCTTTCTTT CASSPLDRAELAFF TRBV7-9 many TRBD1 TRBJ1-1
TGTGCCAGCAGCTCTTCCCTTTCGGGACAGGGGCTTCCCTACGAGCAGTACTTC CASSSSLSGQGLPYEQYF TRBV9 - TRBD1 TRBJ2-7
TGTGCCAGCAGTTCCCAAGAGACCCAGTACTTC CASSSQETQYF TRBV5-1 many - TRBJ2-5
TGTGCCAGCAGTACCCGGACAGGGGGCGCAGGGTATGGCTACACCTTC CASSTRTGGAGYGYTF TRBV6-5 few TRBD1 TRBJ1-2
TGTGCCAGCAGTTACAGGGAGGGCCCCCAAGAGACCCAGTACTTC CASSYREGPQETQYF TRBV6-5 many TRBD2 TRBJ2-5
TGCGCCAGCAGCTTGGAGTCTGCGAACACTGAAGCTTTCTTT CASSLESANTEAFF TRBV5-1 few - TRBJ1-1
TGCAGTGCGGGAGCTATAGCGGGGCCCTACAATGAGCAGTTCTTC CSAGAIAGPYNEQFF TRBV20-1 few TRBD2 TRBJ2-1
TGTGCCAGCAGCTTGAGGACAATCACAGATACGCAGTATTTT CASSLRTITDTQYF TRBV5-4 many - TRBJ2-3
TGTGCCAGCAGATTCACAGCGTATAATTCACCCCTCCACTTT CASRFTAYNSPLHF TRBV7-2 - - TRBJ1-6
TGTGCCACCAATGGGGGAAATGAGCAGTTCTTC CATNGGNEQFF TRBV2 few - TRBJ2-1
TGCGCCAGCAGCCCGGGAGGGACTAGCGGCTCCTACAATGAGCAGTTCTTC CASSPGGTSGSYNEQFF TRBV5-1 few TRBD2 TRBJ2-1
TGTGCCAGCAGCGTAGGCAGGCCCAATGAGCAGTTCTTC CASSVGRPNEQFF TRBV9 many - TRBJ2-1
TGCGCCAGCAGCCGGACAGGGGAGCTTGGCTACACCTTC CASSRTGELGYTF TRBV5-1 - TRBD1 TRBJ1-2
TGTGCCAGCAGCGCTGACCTAGGCCCCAGATTCTACGAGCAGTACTTC CASSADLGPRFYEQYF TRBV5-4 - - TRBJ2-7
TGTGCCAGCAGTTACGGGGACAAGGAGGCAGATACGCAGTATTTT CASSYGDKEADTQYF TRBV6-6 many - TRBJ2-3
TGTGCCAGCAGTTATAGGACAGGTGTAAAAGGCTACACCTTC CASSYRTGVKGYTF TRBV6-5 - TRBD1 TRBJ1-2
TGTGCCAGCAGTTTAGGGAAGGCTGAAGCTTTCTTT CASSLGKAEAFF TRBV12-3/TRBV12-4 few - TRBJ1-1
TGTGCCACCAGTGATTCCGGGATCACAGATACGCAGTATTTT CATSDSGITDTQYF TRBV24-1 many - TRBJ2-3
TGCAGCGTTGCCGGGGGCGAAACAGATACGCAGTATTTT CSVAGGETDTQYF TRBV29-1 many - TRBJ2-3
TGCAGCGTTGCGGAAACCAAGGGAGGGGAGCTGTTTTTT CSVAETKGGELFF TRBV29-1 many - TRBJ2-2
TGTGCCAGCAGTTTTCGGGGCTACACCTTC CASSFRGYTF TRBV28 - - TRBJ1-2
TGCAGTGCTAGAGATGGTCAGGGAGGAGAGACCCAGTACTTC CSARDGQGGETQYF TRBV20-1 many - TRBJ2-5
TGTGCCAGCAGCCTCAGGGGGACTAATGAAAAACTGTTTTTT CASSLRGTNEKLFF TRBV7-2 many TRBD1 TRBJ1-4
TGCAGTGCTGCACCCCAGGAGGGGGCCGGGGCCAACGTCCTGACTTTC CSAAPQEGAGANVLTF TRBV20-1 many - TRBJ2-6
TGTGCCAGCAGTGGATACAGGGGCCCAACTAATGAAAAACTGTTTTTT CASSGYRGPTNEKLFF TRBV25-1 - TRBD1 TRBJ1-4
TGTGCCAGCAGTGATCTTGTGGGGCTCGGGCCGGGCTACACCTTC CASSDLVGLGPGYTF TRBV2 - - TRBJ1-2
TGTGCCAGCAGCTTGGGTAGCGGGATTAACACCGGGGAGCTGTTTTTT CASSLGSGINTGELFF TRBV7-3 many TRBD2 TRBJ2-2
TGCAGTGGTAAGCGGGAGTCCCGGTCGGAGCAGTACTTC CSGKRESRSEQYF TRBV20-1 few TRBD2 TRBJ2-7
TGTGCCTGGAGTGCCTCCGGGGGACTAGCGGGAGACAGGGAGCAGTTCTTC CAWSASGGLAGDREQFF TRBV30 many TRBD2 TRBJ2-1
TGTGCCAGCAGTGAAATAAGGGGACAGCCATCCTACTTC CASSEIRGQPSYF TRBV6-1 many TRBD1 TRBJ2-7